Included here is one T cell receptor beta chain sequence, with context. The target antigen is unknown. The CDR3 spans 15 residues. From germline, CDR1 is SGHAT and CDR2 FQDESV (reference sequence). Trimming at V came to 9 bases and at J to 5 bases, leaving 11 bases not matched to a gene. Clones were sequenced by immunoSEQ multiplex PCR, and TCRdb holds only the in-frame ones, with some missing. The sample includes around 50,000 clones, 45% to 70% of them seen just once. This record comes from a study of cytotoxic CD8 clonotypes in ibrutinib-treated CLL. Overall study findings and caveats: Clonality climbed at ibrutinib response, then dropped toward baseline at progression. A difference in sampling times existed between sustained-remission and progressing patients. Baseline clonality was higher than in age-matched healthy donors and moved in step with circulating CD8+ T-cell counts.

This sequence was found in a human donor with chronic lymphocytic leukemia. The sequencing here drew on PBMCs, taken after 24 months of ibrutinib treatment. The chain employs TRBV11-1 and TRBJ2-1; TRBD1 matches 9 bases. CDR3 nucleotide sequence: TGTGCCAGTACCGCCGGGACAGGGAAGAACAATGAGCAGTTCTTC. Protein: CASTAGTGKNNEQFF.